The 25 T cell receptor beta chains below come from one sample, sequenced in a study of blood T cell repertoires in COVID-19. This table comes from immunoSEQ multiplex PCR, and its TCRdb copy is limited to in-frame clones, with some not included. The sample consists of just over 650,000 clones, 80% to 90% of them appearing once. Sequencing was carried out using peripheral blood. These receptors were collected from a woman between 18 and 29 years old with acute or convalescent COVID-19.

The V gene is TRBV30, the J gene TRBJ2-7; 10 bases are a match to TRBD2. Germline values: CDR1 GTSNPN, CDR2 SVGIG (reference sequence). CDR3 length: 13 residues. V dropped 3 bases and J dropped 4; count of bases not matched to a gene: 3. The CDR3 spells CAWRGLATYEQYF. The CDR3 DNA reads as TGTGCCTGGAGGGGACTAGCGACTTACGAGCAGTACTTC.

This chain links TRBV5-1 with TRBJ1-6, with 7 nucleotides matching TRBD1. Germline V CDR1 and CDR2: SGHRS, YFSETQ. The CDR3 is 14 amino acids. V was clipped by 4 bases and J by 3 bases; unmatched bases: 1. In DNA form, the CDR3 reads TGCGCCAGCAGCACAGGGGTCTATAATTCACCCCTCCACTTT. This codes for CASSTGVYNSPLHF.

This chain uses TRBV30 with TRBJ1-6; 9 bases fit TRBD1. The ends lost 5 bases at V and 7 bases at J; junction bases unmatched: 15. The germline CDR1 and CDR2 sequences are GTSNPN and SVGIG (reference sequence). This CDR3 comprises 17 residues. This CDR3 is CAWGGGKQGARNSPLHF. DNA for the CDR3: TGTGCCTGGGGAGGGGGAAAACAGGGGGCAAGGAATTCACCCCTCCACTTT.

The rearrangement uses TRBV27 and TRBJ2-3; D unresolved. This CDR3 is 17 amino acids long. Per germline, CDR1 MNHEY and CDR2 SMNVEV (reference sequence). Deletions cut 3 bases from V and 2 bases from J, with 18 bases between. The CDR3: CASSFIPSGLTTDTQYF. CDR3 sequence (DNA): TGTGCCAGCAGTTTTATCCCCTCAGGCCTGACCACAGATACGCAGTATTTT.

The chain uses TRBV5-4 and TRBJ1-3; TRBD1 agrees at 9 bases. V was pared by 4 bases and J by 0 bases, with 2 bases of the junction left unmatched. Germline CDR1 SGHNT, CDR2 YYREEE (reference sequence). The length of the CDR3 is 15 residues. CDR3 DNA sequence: TGTGCCAGCAGCCCACAGGGGGCCTCTGGAAACACCATATATTTT. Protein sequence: CASSPQGASGNTIYF.

The CDR3 reads CASGLGHEVNYGYTF. The CDR3 region has the DNA TGCGCCAGCGGATTAGGACACGAAGTTAACTATGGCTACACCTTC. V is TRBV5-1 and J is TRBJ1-2; a possible D gene is TRBD1 (5 bases). In germline, CDR1 is SGHRS, CDR2 YFSETQ. Trimming removed 7 bases from V and 1 base from J, with 17 bases in between. CDR3 length: 15 amino acids.

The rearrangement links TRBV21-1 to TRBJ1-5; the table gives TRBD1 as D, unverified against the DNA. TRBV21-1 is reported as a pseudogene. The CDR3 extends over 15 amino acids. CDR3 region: CASSKRDRSLLPQHF. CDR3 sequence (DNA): TGTGCCAGCAGCAAACGGGACAGGTCACTTTTGCCCCAGCATTTT.

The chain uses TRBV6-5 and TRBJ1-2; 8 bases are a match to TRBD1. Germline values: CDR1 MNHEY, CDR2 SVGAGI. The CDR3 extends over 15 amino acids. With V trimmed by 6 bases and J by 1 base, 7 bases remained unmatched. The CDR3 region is CASRGDRPINYGYTF. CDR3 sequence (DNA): TGTGCCAGCAGGGGGGACAGGCCGATTAACTATGGCTACACCTTC.

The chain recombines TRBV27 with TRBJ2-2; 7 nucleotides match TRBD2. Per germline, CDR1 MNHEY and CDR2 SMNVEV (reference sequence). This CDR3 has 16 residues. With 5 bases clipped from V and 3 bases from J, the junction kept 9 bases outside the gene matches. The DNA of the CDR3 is TGTGCCAGCAGTCGGTTCGGGGGGTCGGACACCGGGGAGCTGTTTTTT. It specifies CASSRFGGSDTGELFF.

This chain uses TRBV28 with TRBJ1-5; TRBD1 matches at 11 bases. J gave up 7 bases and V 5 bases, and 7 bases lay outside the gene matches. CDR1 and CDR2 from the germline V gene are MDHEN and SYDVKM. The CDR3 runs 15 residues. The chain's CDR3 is CASSPGTGGAQPQHF. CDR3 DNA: TGTGCCAGCAGTCCCGGGACAGGGGGGGCGCAGCCCCAGCATTTT.

The CDR3 nucleotides are TGTGCCAGCAGCGACGCGGTGCCTGGCTACACCTTC. Its translation: CASSDAVPGYTF. The J gene is TRBJ1-2, the V gene TRBV11-2, with D hard to call. The CDR3 covers 12 residues. Germline V gene sequence: CDR1 SGHAT, CDR2 FQNNGV. V lost 5 bases and J 7 bases, leaving 11 bases between the germline ends.

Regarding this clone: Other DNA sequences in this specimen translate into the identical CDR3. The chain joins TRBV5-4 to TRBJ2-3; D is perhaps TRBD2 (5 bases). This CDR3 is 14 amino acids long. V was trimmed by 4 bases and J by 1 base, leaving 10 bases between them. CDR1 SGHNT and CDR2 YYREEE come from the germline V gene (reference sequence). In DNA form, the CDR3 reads TGTGCCAGCAGCCTGCGGGCAGGCACAGATACGCAGTATTTT. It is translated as CASSLRAGTDTQYF.

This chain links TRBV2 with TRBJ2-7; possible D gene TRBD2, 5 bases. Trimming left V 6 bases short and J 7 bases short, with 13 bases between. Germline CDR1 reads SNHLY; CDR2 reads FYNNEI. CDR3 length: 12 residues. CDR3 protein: CASRRLSGEQYF. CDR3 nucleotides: TGTGCCAGCAGGCGCCTCTCGGGGGAGCAGTACTTC. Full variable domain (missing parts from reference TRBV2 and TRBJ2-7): EPEVTQTPSHQVTQMGQEVILRCVPISNHLYFYWYRQILGQKVEFLVSFYNNEISEKSEIFDDQFSVERPDGSNFTLKIRSTKLEDSAMYFCASRRLSGEQYFGPGTRLTVT.

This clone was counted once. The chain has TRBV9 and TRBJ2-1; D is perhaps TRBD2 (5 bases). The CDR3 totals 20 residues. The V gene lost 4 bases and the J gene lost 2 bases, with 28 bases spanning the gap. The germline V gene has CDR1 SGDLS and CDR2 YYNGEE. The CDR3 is CASSFRSPPQRAVTYNEQFF. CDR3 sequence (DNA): TGTGCCAGCAGCTTTCGTAGTCCCCCTCAGAGGGCAGTAACCTACAATGAGCAGTTCTTC.

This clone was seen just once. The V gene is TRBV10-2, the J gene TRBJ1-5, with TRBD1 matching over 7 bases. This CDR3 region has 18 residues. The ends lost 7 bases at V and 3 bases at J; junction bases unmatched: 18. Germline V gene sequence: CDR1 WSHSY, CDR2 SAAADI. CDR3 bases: TGCGCCAGCAACCGGGGACAGCGCAACCGCCGACTCAATCAGCCCCAGCATTTT. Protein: CASNRGQRNRRLNQPQHF.

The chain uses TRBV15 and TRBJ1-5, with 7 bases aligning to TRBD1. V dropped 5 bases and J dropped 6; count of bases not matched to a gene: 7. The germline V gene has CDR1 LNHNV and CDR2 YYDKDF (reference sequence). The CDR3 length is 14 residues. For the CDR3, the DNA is TGTGCCACCAGCCCTCAGGGGGTAGGTCAGCCCCAGCATTTT. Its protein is CATSPQGVGQPQHF.

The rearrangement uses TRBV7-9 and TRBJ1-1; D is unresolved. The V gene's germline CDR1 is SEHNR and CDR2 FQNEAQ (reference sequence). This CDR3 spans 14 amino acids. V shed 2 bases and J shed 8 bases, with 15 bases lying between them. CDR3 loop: CASSLRGGLWEAFF. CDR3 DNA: TGTGCCAGCAGCTTACGTGGCGGGTTATGGGAAGCTTTCTTT.

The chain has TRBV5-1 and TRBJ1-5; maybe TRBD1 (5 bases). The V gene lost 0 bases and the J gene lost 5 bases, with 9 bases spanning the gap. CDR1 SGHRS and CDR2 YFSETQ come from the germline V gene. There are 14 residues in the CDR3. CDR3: CASSLAPGDQPQHF. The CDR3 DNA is TGCGCCAGCAGCTTGGCCCCGGGGGATCAGCCCCAGCATTTT.

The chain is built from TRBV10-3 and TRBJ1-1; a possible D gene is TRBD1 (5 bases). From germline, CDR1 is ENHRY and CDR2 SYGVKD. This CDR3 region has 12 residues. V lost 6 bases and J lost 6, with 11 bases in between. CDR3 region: CAIRGRKAEAFF. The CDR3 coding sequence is TGTGCCATCAGGGGGCGAAAGGCTGAAGCTTTCTTT.

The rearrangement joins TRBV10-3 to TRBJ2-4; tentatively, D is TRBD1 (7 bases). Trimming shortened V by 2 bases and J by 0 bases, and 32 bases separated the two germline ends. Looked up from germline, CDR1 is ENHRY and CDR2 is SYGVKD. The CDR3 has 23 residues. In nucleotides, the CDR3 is TGTGCCATCAGTGAGGGCGGGACTCACTGGGACAGTGCTCAAATGTTAGCCAAAAACATTCAGTACTTC. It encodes CAISEGGTHWDSAQMLAKNIQYF.

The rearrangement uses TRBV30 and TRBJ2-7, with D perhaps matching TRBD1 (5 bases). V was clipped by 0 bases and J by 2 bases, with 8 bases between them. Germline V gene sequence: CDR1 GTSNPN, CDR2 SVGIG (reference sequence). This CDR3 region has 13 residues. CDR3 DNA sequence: TGTGCCTGGAGTGTAGGCAGGGCCTACGAGCAGTACTTC. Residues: CAWSVGRAYEQYF.

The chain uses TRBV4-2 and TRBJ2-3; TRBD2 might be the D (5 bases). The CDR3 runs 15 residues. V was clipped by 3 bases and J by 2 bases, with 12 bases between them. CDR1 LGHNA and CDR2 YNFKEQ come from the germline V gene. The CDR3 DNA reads TGTGCCAGCAGCCAGAGCGGTTTTCCCACAGATACGCAGTATTTT. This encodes CASSQSGFPTDTQYF.

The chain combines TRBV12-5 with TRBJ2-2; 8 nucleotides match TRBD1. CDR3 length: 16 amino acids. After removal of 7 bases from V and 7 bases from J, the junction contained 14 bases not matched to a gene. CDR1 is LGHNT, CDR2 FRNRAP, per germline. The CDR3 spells CASAIEGRGPVGELFF. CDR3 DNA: TGTGCTAGTGCCATTGAGGGCAGGGGGCCGGTCGGGGAGCTGTTTTTT.

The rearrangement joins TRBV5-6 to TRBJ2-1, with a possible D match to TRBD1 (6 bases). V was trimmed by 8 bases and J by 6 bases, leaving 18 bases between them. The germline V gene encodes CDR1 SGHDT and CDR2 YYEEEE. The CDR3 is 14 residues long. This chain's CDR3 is CASNNRARINEQFF. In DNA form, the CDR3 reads TGTGCCAGTAATAACAGGGCCCGAATCAATGAGCAGTTCTTC. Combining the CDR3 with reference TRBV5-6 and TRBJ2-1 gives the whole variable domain DAGVTQSPTHLIKTRGQQVTLRCSPKSGHDTVSWYQQALGQGPQFIFQYYEEEERQRGNFPDRFSGHQFPNYSSELNVNALLLGDSALYLCASNNRARINEQFFGPGTRLTVL.

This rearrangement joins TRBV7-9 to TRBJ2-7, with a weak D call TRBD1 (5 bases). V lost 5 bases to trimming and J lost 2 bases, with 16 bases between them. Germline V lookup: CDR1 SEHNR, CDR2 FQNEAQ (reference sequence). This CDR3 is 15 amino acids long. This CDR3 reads CASSPDSFAPYEQYF. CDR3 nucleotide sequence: TGTGCCAGCAGCCCCGACAGTTTCGCTCCCTACGAGCAGTACTTC.